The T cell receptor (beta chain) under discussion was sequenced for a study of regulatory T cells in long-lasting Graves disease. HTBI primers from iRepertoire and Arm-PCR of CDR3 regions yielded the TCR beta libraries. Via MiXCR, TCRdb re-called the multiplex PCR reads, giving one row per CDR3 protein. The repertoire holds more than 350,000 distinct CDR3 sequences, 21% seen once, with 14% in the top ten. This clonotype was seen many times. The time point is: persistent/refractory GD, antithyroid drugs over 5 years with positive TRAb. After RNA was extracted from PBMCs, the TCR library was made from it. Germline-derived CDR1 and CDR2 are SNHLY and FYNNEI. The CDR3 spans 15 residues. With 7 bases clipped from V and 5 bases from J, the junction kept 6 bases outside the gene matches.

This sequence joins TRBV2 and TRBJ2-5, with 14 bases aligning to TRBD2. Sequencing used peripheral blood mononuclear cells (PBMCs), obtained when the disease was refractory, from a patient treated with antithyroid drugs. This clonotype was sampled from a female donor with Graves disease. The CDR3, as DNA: TGTGCCAGCACCCCGACTAGCGGGAGGGACGAGACCCAGTACTTC. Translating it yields CASTPTSGRDETQYF.